Listed below are T cell receptor beta chains from one sample, sequenced in a study of CD8+ T cells in alopecia areata. The table came from immunoSEQ multiplex PCR; TCRdb's copy has only in-frame clones and leaves some out. The sample shows 160,000 or so clones, about 54% of them seen only once. Sequenced material: CD4+ T cells sorted from blood, taken at approximately week 61, from a patient treated with tofacitinib. The receptors stem from a human donor with alopecia areata. CDR3s include the opening cysteine and the closing phenylalanine or tryptophan. D genes are given only for firm matches. Rows may omit the clone size; those that give it use once, few, many or a size class.

v_call: TRBV15; d_call: -; j_call: TRBJ1-2; clone_size: -; cdr3_aa: CATSRDRQHSYGYTF; cdr3_nt: TGTGCCACCAGCAGAGATCGGCAGCATTCCTATGGCTACACCTTC
v_call: TRBV19; d_call: -; j_call: TRBJ1-5; clone_size: few; cdr3_aa: CASSYGGGGQPQHF; cdr3_nt: TGTGCCAGTAGTTACGGAGGGGGGGGTCAGCCCCAGCATTTT
v_call: TRBV5-6; d_call: -; j_call: TRBJ2-7; clone_size: -; cdr3_aa: CASSIGQSYEQYF; cdr3_nt: TGTGCCAGCAGCATAGGACAGTCCTACGAGCAGTACTTC
v_call: TRBV11-2; d_call: -; j_call: TRBJ2-3; clone_size: few; cdr3_aa: CASRRADTQYF; cdr3_nt: TGTGCCAGCAGGAGGGCAGATACGCAGTATTTT
v_call: TRBV19; d_call: -; j_call: TRBJ2-7; clone_size: -; cdr3_aa: CASSSGIPGRYAEQYF; cdr3_nt: TGTGCCAGTAGCTCTGGTATCCCAGGGAGGTATGCCGAGCAGTACTTC
v_call: TRBV7-9; d_call: TRBD2; j_call: TRBJ2-2; clone_size: -; cdr3_aa: CASSPLAGHTGELFF; cdr3_nt: TGTGCCAGCAGCCCCCTAGCGGGGCACACCGGGGAGCTGTTTTTT
v_call: TRBV15; d_call: -; j_call: TRBJ1-5; clone_size: few; cdr3_aa: CATSRALGGNQPQHF; cdr3_nt: TGTGCCACCAGCAGAGCGTTGGGGGGCAATCAGCCCCAGCATTTT
v_call: TRBV5-1; d_call: TRBD1; j_call: TRBJ2-7; clone_size: -; cdr3_aa: CASSLAGTGSYEQYF; cdr3_nt: TGCGCCAGCAGCTTGGCCGGGACAGGGTCCTACGAGCAGTACTTC
v_call: TRBV5-1; d_call: TRBD1; j_call: TRBJ2-5; clone_size: -; cdr3_aa: CASSLGGTGRQETQYF; cdr3_nt: TGCGCCAGCAGCTTGGGCGGGACAGGGCGTCAAGAGACCCAGTACTTC
v_call: TRBV7-2; d_call: TRBD2; j_call: TRBJ2-7; clone_size: -; cdr3_aa: CASTLSGGEYEQYF; cdr3_nt: TGTGCCAGCACCCTTAGCGGGGGGGAGTACGAGCAGTACTTC
v_call: TRBV30; d_call: TRBD1; j_call: TRBJ1-2; clone_size: -; cdr3_aa: CAWRGTGAGYGYTF; cdr3_nt: TGTGCCTGGAGGGGGACAGGGGCAGGCTATGGCTACACCTTC